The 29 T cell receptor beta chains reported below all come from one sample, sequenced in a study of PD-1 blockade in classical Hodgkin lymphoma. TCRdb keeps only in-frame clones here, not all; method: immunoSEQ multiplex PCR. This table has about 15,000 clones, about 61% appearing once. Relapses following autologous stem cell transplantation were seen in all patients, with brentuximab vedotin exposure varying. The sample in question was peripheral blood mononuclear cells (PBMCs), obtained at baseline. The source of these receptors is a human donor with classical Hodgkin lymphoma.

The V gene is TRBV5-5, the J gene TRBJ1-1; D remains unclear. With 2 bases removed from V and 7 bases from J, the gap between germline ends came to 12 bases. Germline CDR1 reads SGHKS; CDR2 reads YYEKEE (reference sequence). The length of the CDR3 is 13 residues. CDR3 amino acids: CASSLGRRYEAFF. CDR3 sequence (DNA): TGTGCCAGCAGCTTAGGTCGCAGGTATGAAGCTTTCTTT.

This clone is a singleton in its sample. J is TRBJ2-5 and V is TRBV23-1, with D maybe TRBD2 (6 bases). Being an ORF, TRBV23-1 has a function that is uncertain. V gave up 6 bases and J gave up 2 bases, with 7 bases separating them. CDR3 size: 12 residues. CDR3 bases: TGCGCCAGCAGCGCGGGGCAAGAGACCCAGTACTTC. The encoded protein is CASSAGQETQYF.

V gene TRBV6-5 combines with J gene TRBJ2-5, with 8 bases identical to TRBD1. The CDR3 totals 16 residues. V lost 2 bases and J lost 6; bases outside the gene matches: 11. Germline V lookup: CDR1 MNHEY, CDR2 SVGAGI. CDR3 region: CASSYTGTGDLKTQYF. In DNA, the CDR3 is TGTGCCAGCAGTTACACTGGGACAGGAGACTTGAAGACCCAGTACTTC.

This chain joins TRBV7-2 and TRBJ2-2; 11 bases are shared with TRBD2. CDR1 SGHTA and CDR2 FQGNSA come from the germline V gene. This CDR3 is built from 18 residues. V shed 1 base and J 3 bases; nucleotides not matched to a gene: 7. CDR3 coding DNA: TGTGCCAGCAGCTTAGACGAGGGGACTAGCGGATACACCGGGGAGCTGTTTTTT. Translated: CASSLDEGTSGYTGELFF.

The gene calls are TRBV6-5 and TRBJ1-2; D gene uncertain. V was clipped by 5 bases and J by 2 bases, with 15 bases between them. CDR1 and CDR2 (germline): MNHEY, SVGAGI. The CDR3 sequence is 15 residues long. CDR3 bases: TGTGCCAGCAGTCATGGTTCCCTAGGGAACTATGGCTACACCTTC. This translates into CASSHGSLGNYGYTF.

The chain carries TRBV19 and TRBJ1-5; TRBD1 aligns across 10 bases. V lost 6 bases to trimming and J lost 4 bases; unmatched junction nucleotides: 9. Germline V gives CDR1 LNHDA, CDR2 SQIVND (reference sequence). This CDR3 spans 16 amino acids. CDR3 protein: CASSLDRGRRNQPQHF. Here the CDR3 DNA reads TGTGCCAGTAGCCTTGACAGGGGGCGGAGGAATCAGCCCCAGCATTTT.

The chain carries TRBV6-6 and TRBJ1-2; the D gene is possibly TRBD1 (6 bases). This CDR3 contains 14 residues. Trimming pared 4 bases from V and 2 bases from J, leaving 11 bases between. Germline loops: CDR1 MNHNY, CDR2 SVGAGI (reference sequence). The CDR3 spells CASSSGGGNYGYTF. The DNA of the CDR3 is TGTGCCAGCAGTTCCGGAGGGGGGAACTATGGCTACACCTTC.

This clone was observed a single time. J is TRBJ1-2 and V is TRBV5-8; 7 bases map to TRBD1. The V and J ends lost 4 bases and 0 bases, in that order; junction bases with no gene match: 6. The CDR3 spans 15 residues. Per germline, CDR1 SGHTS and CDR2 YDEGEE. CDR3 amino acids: CASSPGQTTNYGYTF. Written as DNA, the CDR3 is TGTGCCAGCAGCCCGGGACAGACAACTAACTATGGCTACACCTTC.

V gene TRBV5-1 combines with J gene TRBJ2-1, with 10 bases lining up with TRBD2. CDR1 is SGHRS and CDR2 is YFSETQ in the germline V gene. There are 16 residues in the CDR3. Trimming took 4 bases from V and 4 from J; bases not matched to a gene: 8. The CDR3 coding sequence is TGCGCCAGCAGCCCGTCCGGGACTAGCGATTACAATGAGCAGTTCTTC. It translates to CASSPSGTSDYNEQFF.

The CDR3: CASSFGVEDTQYF. CDR3 in DNA: TGTGCCAGCAGCTTCGGAGTAGAAGATACGCAGTATTTT. V is TRBV11-3 and J is TRBJ2-3, with unresolved D. This CDR3 has 13 amino acids. Germline V CDR1 and CDR2: SGHNT, YENEEA. The V end was cut by 3 bases, the J end by 5 bases, with 9 bases between.

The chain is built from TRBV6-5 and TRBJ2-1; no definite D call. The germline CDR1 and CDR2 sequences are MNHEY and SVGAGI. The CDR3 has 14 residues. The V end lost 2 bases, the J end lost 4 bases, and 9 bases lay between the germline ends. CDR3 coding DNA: TGTGCCAGCAGTTACCCCTCCATGTACAATGAGCAGTTCTTC. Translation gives CASSYPSMYNEQFF.

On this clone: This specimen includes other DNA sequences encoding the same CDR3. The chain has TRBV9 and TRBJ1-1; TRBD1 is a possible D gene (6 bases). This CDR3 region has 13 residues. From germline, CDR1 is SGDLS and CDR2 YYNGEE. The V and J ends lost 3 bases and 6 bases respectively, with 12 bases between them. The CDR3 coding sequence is TGTGCCAGCAGCGCCCGACAGGTTCCTGAAGCTTTCTTT. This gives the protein CASSARQVPEAFF.

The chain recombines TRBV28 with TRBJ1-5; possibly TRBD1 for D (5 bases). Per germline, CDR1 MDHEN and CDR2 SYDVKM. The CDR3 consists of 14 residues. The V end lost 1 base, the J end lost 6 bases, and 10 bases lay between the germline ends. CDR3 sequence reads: CASSLLEGSQPQHF. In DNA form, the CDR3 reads TGTGCCAGCAGTTTATTAGAGGGGTCTCAGCCCCAGCATTTT.

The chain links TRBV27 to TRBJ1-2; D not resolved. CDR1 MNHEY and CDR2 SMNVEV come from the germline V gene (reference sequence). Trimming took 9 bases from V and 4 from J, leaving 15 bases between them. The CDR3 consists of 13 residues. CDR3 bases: TGTGCCAGTTCTCATGGCCCCCTCTATGGCTACACCTTC. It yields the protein CASSHGPLYGYTF.

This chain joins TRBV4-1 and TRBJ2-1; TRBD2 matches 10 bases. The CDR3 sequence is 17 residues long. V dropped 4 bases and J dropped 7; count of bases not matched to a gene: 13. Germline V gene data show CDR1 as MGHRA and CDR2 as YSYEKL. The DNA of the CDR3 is TGCGCCAGCAGCCCTACCCTTACTAGCGGGAAGAGGAATGAGCAGTTCTTC. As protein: CASSPTLTSGKRNEQFF.

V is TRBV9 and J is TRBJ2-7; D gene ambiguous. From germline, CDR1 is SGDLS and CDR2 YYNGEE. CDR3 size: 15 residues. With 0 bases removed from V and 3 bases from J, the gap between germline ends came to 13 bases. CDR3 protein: CASSVGSGDSYEQYF. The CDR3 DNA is TGTGCCAGCAGCGTAGGGAGTGGAGATAGCTACGAGCAGTACTTC. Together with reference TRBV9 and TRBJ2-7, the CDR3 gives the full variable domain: DSGVTQTPKHLITATGQRVTLRCSPRSGDLSVYWYQQSLDQGLQFLIQYYNGEERAKGNILERFSAQQFPDLHSELNLSSLELGDSALYFCASSVGSGDSYEQYFGPGTRLTVT.

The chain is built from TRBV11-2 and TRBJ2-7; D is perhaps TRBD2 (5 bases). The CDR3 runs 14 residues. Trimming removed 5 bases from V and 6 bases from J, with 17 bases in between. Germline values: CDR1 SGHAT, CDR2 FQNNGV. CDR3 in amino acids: CASSKTTTGGEQYF. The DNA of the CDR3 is TGTGCCAGCAGCAAGACGACTACGGGCGGCGAGCAGTACTTC.

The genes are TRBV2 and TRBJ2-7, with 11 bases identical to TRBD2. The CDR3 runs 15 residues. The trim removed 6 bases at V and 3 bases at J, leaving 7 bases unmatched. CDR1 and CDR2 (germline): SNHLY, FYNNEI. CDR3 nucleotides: TGTGCCAGCAGCCACTCCGGGACTAGCGGCTACGAGCAGTACTTC. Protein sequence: CASSHSGTSGYEQYF.

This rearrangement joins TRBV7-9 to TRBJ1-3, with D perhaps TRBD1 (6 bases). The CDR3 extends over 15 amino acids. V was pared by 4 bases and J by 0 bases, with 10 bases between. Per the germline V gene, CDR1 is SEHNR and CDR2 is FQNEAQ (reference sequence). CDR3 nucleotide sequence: TGTGCCAGCAGCTCTCGGACAGACTCTGGAAACACCATATATTTT. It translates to CASSSRTDSGNTIYF.

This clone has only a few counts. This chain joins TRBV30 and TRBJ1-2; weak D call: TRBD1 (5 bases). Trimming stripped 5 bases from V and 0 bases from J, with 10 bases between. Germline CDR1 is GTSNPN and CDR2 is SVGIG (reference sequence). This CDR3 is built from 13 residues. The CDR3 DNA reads TGTGCCTGGGCAGGGTCAGCTAACTATGGCTACACCTTC. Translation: CAWAGSANYGYTF.

In DNA form, the CDR3 reads TGTGCCAGCAGCTTTTCCGGGACAGGGCGGAATGAGCAGTTCTTC. It yields the protein CASSFSGTGRNEQFF. The gene calls are TRBV7-6 and TRBJ2-1; 9 nucleotides match TRBD1. CDR3 length: 15 residues. Germline trimming cut 3 bases from V and 7 bases from J; bases unmatched to any gene: 7. Per germline, CDR1 SGHVS and CDR2 FNYEAQ.

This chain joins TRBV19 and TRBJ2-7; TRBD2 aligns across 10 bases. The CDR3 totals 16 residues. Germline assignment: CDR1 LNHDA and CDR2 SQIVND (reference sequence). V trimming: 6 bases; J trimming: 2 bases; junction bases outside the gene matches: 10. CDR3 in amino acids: CASSFLRAGGPYEQYF. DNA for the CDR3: TGTGCCAGTAGCTTTCTCAGAGCGGGAGGGCCCTACGAGCAGTACTTC.

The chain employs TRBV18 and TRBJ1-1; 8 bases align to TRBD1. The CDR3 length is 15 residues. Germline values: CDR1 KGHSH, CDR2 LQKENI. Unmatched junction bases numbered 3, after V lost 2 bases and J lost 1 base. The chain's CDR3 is CASSPWTGTNTEAFF. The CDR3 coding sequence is TGTGCCAGCTCACCATGGACAGGGACGAACACTGAAGCTTTCTTT.

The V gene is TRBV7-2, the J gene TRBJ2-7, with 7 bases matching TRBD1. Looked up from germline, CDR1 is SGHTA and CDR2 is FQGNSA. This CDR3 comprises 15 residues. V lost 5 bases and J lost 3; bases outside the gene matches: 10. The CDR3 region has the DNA TGTGCCAGCAGCGGTGGACAGGTCCCCATCTACGAGCAGTACTTC. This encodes CASSGGQVPIYEQYF.

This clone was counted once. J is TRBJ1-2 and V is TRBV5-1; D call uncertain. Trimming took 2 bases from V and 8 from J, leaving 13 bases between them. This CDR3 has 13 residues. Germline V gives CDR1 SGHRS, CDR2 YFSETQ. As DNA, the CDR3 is TGCGCCAGCAGCTTTAGTCCCGAAGGCGGCTACACCTTC. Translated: CASSFSPEGGYTF.

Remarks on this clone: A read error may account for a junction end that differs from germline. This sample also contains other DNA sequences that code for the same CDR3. In nucleotides, the CDR3 is TGTGCCAGTAGTGAAGGGGCAGGGCAGAGGAATGAGCAGTTCTTC. The encoded protein is CASSEGAGQRNEQFF. J is TRBJ2-1 and V is TRBV2; TRBD1 might be the D (5 bases). The CDR3 covers 15 residues. Per the germline V gene, CDR1 is SNHLY and CDR2 is FYNNEI.

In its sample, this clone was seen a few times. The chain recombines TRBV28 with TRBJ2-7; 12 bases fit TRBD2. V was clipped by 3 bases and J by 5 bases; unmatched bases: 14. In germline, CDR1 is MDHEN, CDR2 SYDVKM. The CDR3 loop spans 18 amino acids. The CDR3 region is CASSFADRWTSGDHEQYF. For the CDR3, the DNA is TGTGCCAGCAGTTTTGCGGACAGGTGGACTAGCGGGGACCACGAGCAGTACTTC.

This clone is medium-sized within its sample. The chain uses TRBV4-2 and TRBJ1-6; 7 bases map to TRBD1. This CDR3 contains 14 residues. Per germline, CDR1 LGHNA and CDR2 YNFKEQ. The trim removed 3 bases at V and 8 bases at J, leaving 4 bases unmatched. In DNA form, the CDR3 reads TGTGCCAGCAGCCAGGGACAGCAGGATTCACCCCTCCACTTT. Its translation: CASSQGQQDSPLHF.

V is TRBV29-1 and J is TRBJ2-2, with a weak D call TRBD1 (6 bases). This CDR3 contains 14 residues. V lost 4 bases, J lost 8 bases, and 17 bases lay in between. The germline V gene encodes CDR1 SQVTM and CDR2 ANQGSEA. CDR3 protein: CSVARQAPRGELFF. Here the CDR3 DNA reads TGCAGCGTTGCGAGACAGGCTCCAAGGGGGGAGCTGTTTTTT.